Below, one T cell receptor beta chain is given with its context. Its cognate antigen is unknown. Looked up from germline, CDR1 is SQVTM and CDR2 is ANQGSEA. The CDR3 is 15 residues long. This entry comes from a study of T cells expressing NK-cell markers. Study background: One of eight sequenced donors was HCMV-seronegative; the other seven were seropositive.

Regarding the study as a whole: Evidence did not settle whether expanded NKG2C+ T cell clones targeted HCMV.

TCRdb re-called the 5' RACE reads; every CDR3 protein appears as one record, without DNA. The table lists about 550,000 distinct CDR3 sequences. This TCR was sampled from a man aged 18 to 30 in good health. The specimen sequenced was blood T cells: a sorted CD56 or NKG2C T cell subset, CD4+ or CD8+ T cells, or bulk PBMC T cells (not recorded which). The rearrangement links TRBV29-1 to TRBJ2-1; as DNA is missing, the TRBD2 call by TCRdb cannot be tested. The CDR3 is CSVEVRSPVLNEQFF.